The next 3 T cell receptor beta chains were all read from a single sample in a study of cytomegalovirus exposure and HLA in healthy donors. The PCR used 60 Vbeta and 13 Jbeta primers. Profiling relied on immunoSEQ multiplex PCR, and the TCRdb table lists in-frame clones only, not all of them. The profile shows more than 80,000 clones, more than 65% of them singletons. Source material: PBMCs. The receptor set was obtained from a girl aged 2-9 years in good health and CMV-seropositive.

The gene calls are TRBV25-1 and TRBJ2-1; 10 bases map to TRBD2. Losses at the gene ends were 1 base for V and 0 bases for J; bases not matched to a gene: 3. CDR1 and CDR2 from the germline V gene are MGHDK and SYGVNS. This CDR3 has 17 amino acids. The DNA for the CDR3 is TGTGCCAGCAGTGAATTCGCTAGCGGGAGCTCCTACAATGAGCAGTTCTTC. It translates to CASSEFASGSSYNEQFF.

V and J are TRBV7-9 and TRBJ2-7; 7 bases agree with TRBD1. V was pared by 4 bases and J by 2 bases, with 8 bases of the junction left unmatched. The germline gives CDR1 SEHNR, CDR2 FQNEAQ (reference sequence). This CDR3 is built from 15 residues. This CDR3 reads CASSYSPDRTYEQYF. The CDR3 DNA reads TGTGCCAGCAGCTATTCGCCGGACAGGACCTACGAGCAGTACTTC.

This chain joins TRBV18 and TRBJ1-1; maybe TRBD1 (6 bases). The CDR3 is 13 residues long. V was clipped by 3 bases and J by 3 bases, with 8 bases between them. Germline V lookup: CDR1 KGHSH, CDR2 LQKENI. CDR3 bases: TGTGCCAGCTCACCGGGGGCGGACACTGAAGCTTTCTTT. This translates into CASSPGADTEAFF. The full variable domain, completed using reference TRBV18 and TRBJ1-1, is NAGVMQNPRHLVRRRGQEARLRCSPMKGHSHVYWYRQLPEEGLKFMVYLQKENIIDESGMPKERFSAEFPKEGPSILRIQQVVRGDSAAYFCASSPGADTEAFFGQGTRLTVV.